The rows below give T cell receptor beta chains drawn from one sample of a study of blood T cell repertoires in COVID-19. The assay was immunoSEQ multiplex PCR, and TCRdb's table has in-frame clones only and misses some. The sample has 450,000 or so clones, 70% to 90% seen once. Sequencing input: peripheral blood. Every receptor here comes from a woman aged 40 to 50 with COVID-19, enrolled during active disease. Each CDR3 is given with its conserved first and last residue. A D gene is named only where the DNA matches it firmly. Some rows mark clone size as missing; the rest say once, few, many or name a class of expanded clone.

j_call d_call cdr3_length v_call clone_size cdr3_aa cdr3_nt
TRBJ1-1 . 15 TRBV9 . CASSGRNPLNTEAFF TGTGCCAGCAGCGGCAGGAATCCCTTGAACACTGAAGCTTTCTTT
TRBJ2-3 . 15 TRBV27 . CASSFMDSSTDTQYF TGTGCCAGCAGTTTTATGGACTCTAGCACAGATACGCAGTATTTT
TRBJ1-5 TRBD1 15 TRBV15 . CATSRRTGIGQPQHF TGTGCCACCAGCAGAAGGACAGGGATCGGTCAGCCCCAGCATTTT
TRBJ2-3 TRBD2 15 TRBV7-3 . CASSRAGGSVDTQYF TGTGCCAGCAGCCGAGCGGGAGGGTCAGTAGATACGCAGTATTTT
TRBJ2-7 TRBD2 18 TRBV3-1/TRBV3-2 . CASSQESGLAGRPYEQYF TGTGCCAGCAGCCAAGAATCCGGACTAGCGGGCCGTCCCTACGAGCAGTACTTC
TRBJ2-5 TRBD1 16 TRBV27 . CASSSGTGGRQETQYF TGTGCCAGCAGCTCCGGGACAGGGGGTAGACAAGAGACCCAGTACTTC
TRBJ1-1 . 14 TRBV7-2 . CASGGGREGTEAFF TGTGCCAGCGGGGGTGGCAGGGAGGGCACTGAAGCTTTCTTT
TRBJ1-5 . 14 TRBV6-2/TRBV6-3 . CASSRGGSNQPQHF TGTGCCAGCAGTCGAGGGGGTAGCAATCAGCCCCAGCATTTT
TRBJ2-3 . 19 TRBV3-1/TRBV3-2 . CASSQGGLVGGPSTDTQYF TGTGCCAGCAGCCAGGGAGGACTAGTGGGGGGCCCGAGCACAGATACGCAGTATTTT
TRBJ2-6 . 13 TRBV10-3 . CASTGTGANVLTF TGTGCCTCTACAGGGACTGGGGCCAACGTCCTGACTTTC
TRBJ1-5 . 14 TRBV19 . CASSSPVSNQPQHF TGTGCCAGTAGTTCGCCAGTTAGCAATCAGCCCCAGCATTTT
TRBJ1-5 . 15 TRBV23-1 once CALGSGESSNQPQHF TGCGCCCTCGGGTCCGGGGAAAGTAGCAATCAGCCCCAGCATTTT
TRBJ2-7 . 13 TRBV30 few CAWSVGVESEQYF TGTGCCTGGAGTGTCGGGGTTGAGAGCGAGCAGTACTTC
TRBJ1-1 . 15 TRBV19 . CASSIVLQGNTEAFF TGTGCCAGTAGTATAGTTCTACAGGGGAACACTGAAGCTTTCTTT
TRBJ2-1 TRBD2 16 TRBV7-6 . CASSLVLAGGYNEQFF TGTGCCAGCAGCTTAGTTCTAGCGGGAGGGTACAATGAGCAGTTCTTC
TRBJ1-3 . 16 TRBV11-2 . CASSPLRGSSGNTIYF TGTGCCAGCAGCCCCCTCCGTGGGAGCTCTGGAAACACCATATATTTT
TRBJ1-1 TRBD1 18 TRBV30 . CAWSVGQGDYTRDTEAFF TGTGCCTGGAGTGTAGGGCAGGGGGATTATACTAGGGACACTGAAGCTTTCTTT
TRBJ1-3 . 15 TRBV3-1/TRBV3-2 . CASSQAGDSGNTIYF TGTGCCAGCAGCCAAGCCGGGGACTCTGGAAACACCATATATTTT
TRBJ1-5 TRBD1 20 TRBV19 . CASSIGKWRDSGTFNQPQHF TGTGCCAGTAGTATCGGAAAGTGGAGGGACAGCGGCACTTTTAATCAGCCCCAGCATTTT
TRBJ2-1 . 14 TRBV6-6 . CASSLRLVDAEQFF TGTGCCAGCAGTTTAAGACTAGTCGACGCTGAGCAGTTCTTC
TRBJ2-3 . 15 TRBV24-1 . CATSESNRRGDTQYF TGTGCCACCAGTGAATCGAACAGGCGGGGAGATACGCAGTATTTT
TRBJ2-5 TRBD2 15 TRBV7-2 . CASSFQRGNGETQYF TGTGCCAGCAGCTTCCAGCGGGGGAATGGGGAGACCCAGTACTTC
TRBJ1-2 . 14 TRBV19 . CASSIMNGGGGYTF TGTGCCAGTAGTATAATGAACGGCGGTGGTGGCTACACCTTC
TRBJ1-1 . 9 TRBV28 . CATAGGAFF TGTGCCACCGCCGGGGGGGCTTTCTTT
TRBJ1-5 TRBD1 13 TRBV7-8 few CASSSTGNQPQHF TGTGCCAGCAGCTCGACAGGGAATCAGCCCCAGCATTTT
TRBJ2-5 . 12 TRBV13 . CASSGGRETQYF TGTGCCAGCAGCGGGGGCAGGGAGACCCAGTACTTC
TRBJ2-2 . 16 TRBV5-4 . CASSLGTGRGTGELFF TGTGCCAGCAGCTTGGGTACCGGTCGGGGCACCGGGGAGCTGTTTTTT
TRBJ1-4 TRBD1 19 TRBV7-6 . CASSYTKAGTVGHLGKLFF TGTGCCAGCAGCTACACTAAGGCCGGGACAGTGGGACACCTAGGAAAACTGTTTTTT
TRBJ1-4 . 15 TRBV28 . CASSPPGGAGEKLFF TGTGCCAGCAGTCCTCCCGGCGGGGCGGGTGAAAAACTGTTTTTT
TRBJ1-4 . 17 TRBV5-5 . CASSLGYDRTFHEKLFF TGTGCCAGCAGCTTGGGCTATGACAGGACTTTCCATGAAAAACTGTTTTTT
TRBJ1-2 . 13 TRBV3-1/TRBV3-2 . CASSPLDSYGYTF TGTGCCAGCAGCCCACTGGACAGCTATGGCTACACCTTC
TRBJ1-1 . 14 TRBV27 . CASSLAGVSTEAFF TGTGCCAGCAGTTTAGCGGGGGTATCCACTGAAGCTTTCTTT
TRBJ2-1 TRBD2 16 TRBV6-2/TRBV6-3 . CASSFPTSGLSDEQFF TGTGCCAGCAGTTTCCCGACTAGCGGGTTATCCGATGAGCAGTTCTTC